This TCR beta chain was profiled in a study of cytomegalovirus exposure and HLA in healthy donors. CDR1 and CDR2 from the germline V gene are SGHRS and YFSETQ. The CDR3 contains 16 residues. V lost 2 bases and J lost 1; bases outside the gene matches: 3. A multiplex PCR was run with 60 Vbeta primers and 13 Jbeta primers. TCRdb's copy holds only in-frame clones and misses some; the assay was immunoSEQ multiplex PCR. The sample lists roughly 150,000 clones; approximately 73% were seen once. The chain is built from TRBV5-1 and TRBJ1-1, with 12 bases lining up with TRBD1. The sequenced sample consisted of PBMCs. This sequence was found in a woman aged 18 to 35 in good health and CMV-seropositive. In nucleotides, the CDR3 is TGCGCCAGCAGCTTACGGGGACAGGGGGCGAACACTGAAGCTTTCTTT. Amino acid sequence: CASSLRGQGANTEAFF. The full variable domain, with the rest looked up from reference TRBV5-1 and TRBJ1-1, is KAGVTQTPRYLIKTRGQQVTLSCSPISGHRSVSWYQQTPGQGLQFLFEYFSETQRNKGNFPGRFSGRQFSNSRSEMNVSTLELGDSALYLCASSLRGQGANTEAFFGQGTRLTVV.